Listed below are T cell receptor beta chains from one sample, sequenced in a study of blood T cell repertoires in COVID-19. Measured with immunoSEQ multiplex PCR; TCRdb has only the in-frame clones, and not every one. Altogether 180,000 or so clones are present, 86% being singletons, with the ten largest covering around 7%. The material sequenced was peripheral blood. The receptor source for this set is a woman of 80 years or more in a cohort sampled during active or convalescent COVID-19. Both conserved end residues are part of each CDR3. Fields, in order: clone size, J gene, V gene, CDR3 length, CDR3 protein. Clone size is given for some rows only: seen once, a few or many times, or a class if the clone is expanded.

abundance: NA
j_gene: TRBJ2-7
v_gene: TRBV6-5
len: 14
CDR3aa: CASSYSIGGGEQYF

abundance: NA
j_gene: TRBJ2-5
v_gene: TRBV14
len: 16
CDR3aa: CASSQLYSGRGETQYF

abundance: few
j_gene: TRBJ2-1
v_gene: TRBV6-4
len: 14
CDR3aa: CASSKETAYNEQFF

abundance: NA
j_gene: TRBJ2-3
v_gene: TRBV24-1
len: 14
CDR3aa: CATSGGQSTDTQYF

abundance: NA
j_gene: TRBJ1-4
v_gene: TRBV11-2
len: 17
CDR3aa: CASSIYGTGTGSEKLFF

abundance: once
j_gene: TRBJ2-1
v_gene: TRBV27
len: 17
CDR3aa: CASSLSKLRDRGNEQFF

abundance: NA
j_gene: TRBJ1-2
v_gene: TRBV11-2
len: 13
CDR3aa: CASSIQPNYGYTF

abundance: NA
j_gene: TRBJ2-7
v_gene: TRBV9
len: 14
CDR3aa: CASAQGGDNDEQYF

abundance: NA
j_gene: TRBJ1-5
v_gene: TRBV6-1
len: 15
CDR3aa: CASSELTGSNQPQHF

abundance: NA
j_gene: TRBJ1-5
v_gene: TRBV28
len: 16
CDR3aa: CASSLSLPGGDQPQHF

abundance: once
j_gene: TRBJ1-1
v_gene: TRBV5-5
len: 17
CDR3aa: CASSLPLGQGHSTEAFF

abundance: NA
j_gene: TRBJ1-4
v_gene: TRBV18
len: 14
CDR3aa: CASSPGATNEKLFF

abundance: NA
j_gene: TRBJ2-5
v_gene: TRBV2
len: 16
CDR3aa: CASSTALAGGLETQYF

abundance: NA
j_gene: TRBJ2-5
v_gene: TRBV3-1/TRBV3-2
len: 15
CDR3aa: CASSPGGLGMETQYF

abundance: NA
j_gene: TRBJ2-1
v_gene: TRBV20-1
len: 16
CDR3aa: CSASGAGVNSYNEQFF

abundance: NA
j_gene: TRBJ1-1
v_gene: TRBV10-3
len: 18
CDR3aa: CAISDYRGRPEMDTEAFF

abundance: once
j_gene: TRBJ1-5
v_gene: TRBV28
len: 15
CDR3aa: CASSDTGRLNQPQHF

abundance: NA
j_gene: TRBJ1-2
v_gene: TRBV7-9
len: 14
CDR3aa: CASSRQGGNYGYTF

abundance: NA
j_gene: TRBJ2-1
v_gene: TRBV11-2
len: 14
CDR3aa: CASSPQQGYNEQFF

abundance: NA
j_gene: TRBJ1-1
v_gene: TRBV11-2
len: 18
CDR3aa: CASSSPRPFNTGNTEAFF

abundance: NA
j_gene: TRBJ2-1
v_gene: TRBV6-5
len: 12
CDR3aa: CASSADYNEQFF

abundance: NA
j_gene: TRBJ2-3
v_gene: TRBV4-3
len: 17
CDR3aa: CASSQAGGGRGTDTQYF

abundance: NA
j_gene: TRBJ2-3
v_gene: TRBV25-1
len: 16
CDR3aa: CASSGTPGLAALRQYF

abundance: NA
j_gene: TRBJ2-7
v_gene: TRBV7-2
len: 14
CDR3aa: CASSLAATGYEQYF

abundance: NA
j_gene: TRBJ1-2
v_gene: TRBV12-5
len: 13
CDR3aa: CASGTGSHWSYTF

abundance: once
j_gene: TRBJ2-1
v_gene: TRBV5-1
len: 17
CDR3aa: CASSYIGLAGVYNEQFF

abundance: NA
j_gene: TRBJ1-1
v_gene: TRBV6-5
len: 14
CDR3aa: CASSYQQGSTEAFF

abundance: NA
j_gene: TRBJ1-1
v_gene: TRBV5-1
len: 14
CDR3aa: CASSVLLRSTEAFF

abundance: NA
j_gene: TRBJ1-6
v_gene: TRBV3-1/TRBV3-2
len: 15
CDR3aa: CASSQNQYEGSPLHF

abundance: NA
j_gene: TRBJ2-7
v_gene: TRBV19
len: 14
CDR3aa: CASSEQGRPHEQYF

abundance: NA
j_gene: TRBJ1-1
v_gene: TRBV30
len: 15
CDR3aa: CAWADPSGGNTEAFF